This is a list of T cell receptor beta chains from one sample in a study of Ad26.COV2.S vaccination and SARS-CoV-2 variants. Generated by immunoSEQ multiplex PCR, the TCRdb table keeps only in-frame clones and is missing some. The sample holds 300,000 to 500,000 clones, about nine tenths seen once. The sequenced sample was peripheral blood, obtained in a trial of Ad26.COV2.S vaccine versus placebo. The receptors stem from a person between 18 and 65 years old who received the Ad26.COV2.S COVID-19 vaccine or a placebo. Both conserved end residues are part of each CDR3. D genes are given only for firm matches. Not every row has a clone size; where given, it reads once, few, many or a size class.

V gene	D gene	J gene	clone size	CDR3 DNA	CDR3 protein
TRBV20-1	TRBD2	TRBJ2-1	-	TGCAGTGCTAGTATCCTTCCACGATGGACTAGCGGGGGAAGAAGCAATGAGCAGTTCTTC	CSASILPRWTSGGRSNEQFF
TRBV7-9	-	TRBJ1-1	-	TGTGCCAGCAGCTTGAACGTTCGGGAGACTGAAGCTTTCTTT	CASSLNVRETEAFF
TRBV7-2	-	TRBJ1-1	-	TGTGCCAGCAGCTTAGCACGGGGTACTGAAGCTTTCTTT	CASSLARGTEAFF
TRBV11-1	-	TRBJ2-2	-	TGTGCCAGCAGCCGGGTTTACGCGAACACCGGGGAGCTGTTTTTT	CASSRVYANTGELFF
TRBV9	-	TRBJ2-7	-	TGTGCCAGCTCGGGAAGAGGCTACGAGCAGTACTTC	CASSGRGYEQYF
TRBV5-4	-	TRBJ1-4	-	TGTGCCAGCAGCTCAGACAGGATGAGCGAAAAACTGTTTTTT	CASSSDRMSEKLFF
TRBV6-5	-	TRBJ1-2	-	TGTGCCAGCTTTACCGGACCGACCGCGGGCTATGGCTACACCTTC	CASFTGPTAGYGYTF
TRBV19	TRBD1	TRBJ2-1	-	TGTGCCAGTAGTAGTCGGACAGGGCACCTCTATGAGCAGTTCTTC	CASSSRTGHLYEQFF
TRBV5-1	-	TRBJ2-1	-	TGCGCCAGCAGCTTGGGGTCTGGGGGATCTTACAATGAGCAGTTCTTC	CASSLGSGGSYNEQFF
TRBV5-5	-	TRBJ1-4	-	TGTGCCAGCAGCTTGGAGTTTAAACTGTTTTTT	CASSLEFKLFF
TRBV10-2	TRBD2	TRBJ2-1	-	TGCGCCAGCAGTGAAGAAGAGGGACTAGCCTACAATGAGCAGTTCTTC	CASSEEEGLAYNEQFF
TRBV5-6	-	TRBJ1-2	-	TGTGCCAGCAGCCGCAGGGATTATGGCTACACCTTC	CASSRRDYGYTF
TRBV5-1	TRBD1	TRBJ1-2	-	TGCGCCAGCAGCTTAATAAGCAGGGGGCGAGATATTGGCTACACCTTC	CASSLISRGRDIGYTF
TRBV30	TRBD2	TRBJ2-5	-	TGTGCCTGGAGTACAGCGGGGGGGCTCCAAGAGACCCAGTACTTC	CAWSTAGGLQETQYF
TRBV5-1	TRBD1	TRBJ1-2	once	TGCGCCAGCAGGGATGGGACAGGGGAAGGCTACACCTTC	CASRDGTGEGYTF
TRBV6-5	-	TRBJ1-2	-	TGTGCCAGCAGTAACCCGGCGTCGTATGGCTACACCTTC	CASSNPASYGYTF
TRBV6-5	-	TRBJ1-5	-	TGTGCCAGCGGGGGTACAGGAGGAAATCAGCCCCAGCATTTT	CASGGTGGNQPQHF
TRBV7-6	-	TRBJ1-1	-	TGTGCCAGCAGCACAGGTGAAGCTTTCTTT	CASSTGEAFF
TRBV10-1	-	TRBJ2-1	-	TGCGCCAGCAGTAATTCCGGGACTGTATACAATGAGCAGTTCTTC	CASSNSGTVYNEQFF
TRBV6-5	-	TRBJ1-1	-	TGTGCCAGCAGCAAAGAGAGGGGAGAAGCTTTCTTT	CASSKERGEAFF
TRBV19	TRBD1	TRBJ2-7	-	TGTGCCAGTAGTGGCGGACAGGGGGCCCACGAGCAGTACTTC	CASSGGQGAHEQYF
TRBV7-9	TRBD1	TRBJ2-3	-	TGTGCCAGCAGTAGCGACAGGGTTAGTCGCCTAGATACGCAGTATTTT	CASSSDRVSRLDTQYF
TRBV11-2	-	TRBJ2-7	-	TGTGCCAGCAGCAAGCCAGGGCGCAACACACACGAGCAGTACTTC	CASSKPGRNTHEQYF
TRBV2	-	TRBJ1-1	-	TGTGCCAGCAGTGTTGGCCAGGGCGGCACTGAAGCTTTCTTT	CASSVGQGGTEAFF
TRBV2	TRBD2	TRBJ2-1	-	TGTGCCACCGGGACTAGCGGGGGGGGTGAGCAGTTCTTC	CATGTSGGGEQFF
TRBV5-4	-	TRBJ1-1	-	TGTGCCAGCAGCTGGGGACATAGCTCCACTGAAGCTTTCTTT	CASSWGHSSTEAFF
TRBV5-1	-	TRBJ1-4	-	TGCGCCAGCAGCCTATTACAGGGAGGAAAACTGTTTTTT	CASSLLQGGKLFF
TRBV12-3/TRBV12-4	-	TRBJ1-1	-	TGTGCCAGCAGTTCCCGACTGGAAGCTTTCTTT	CASSSRLEAFF
TRBV19	TRBD1	TRBJ1-1	-	TGTGCCAGTAGTATAGGCCCGTCTACAGGGGGATGGCCTGAAGCTTTCTTT	CASSIGPSTGGWPEAFF
TRBV7-9	-	TRBJ2-1	-	TGTGCCAGCAGCTTGATAGGGCCCTACAATGAGCAGTTCTTC	CASSLIGPYNEQFF
TRBV4-1	-	TRBJ2-2	-	TGCGCCAGCAGCCAAGTGAGGGCAGGGGTTAACACCGGGGAGCTGTTTTTT	CASSQVRAGVNTGELFF
TRBV2	TRBD1	TRBJ1-5	few	TGTGCCAGCAGTGCCGGCAGGGGGAATCAGCCCCAGCATTTT	CASSAGRGNQPQHF
TRBV18	-	TRBJ2-1	-	TGTGCCAGCTCACCTGGACTTAAGGGTGACAATGAGCAGTTCTTC	CASSPGLKGDNEQFF